The clone carrying this TCR beta chain has only a few counts. Its antigen is unknown. This entry comes from a study of T cell responses to AZD1222 COVID-19 vaccine. The assay was immunoSEQ multiplex PCR, and TCRdb's table has in-frame clones only and misses some. The table includes around 50,000 clones, about 81% detected once. V was shortened by 0 bases and J by 4 bases, with 7 bases between the two germline ends. Germline CDR1 SGHVS, CDR2 FNYEAQ. CDR3 length: 14 amino acids. Points from the study as a whole: Nearly half of the spike-specific TCRs reportedly recognize variant regions that carry no mutations. Repertoire samples came only from after the peak T cell response.

This chain links TRBV7-6 with TRBJ1-3; D gene ambiguous. This clonotype originated in an adult in good health. This sample comprised peripheral blood, obtained on day 0 of AZD1222 vaccination. CDR3 sequence reads: CASSLALGGNTIYF. The DNA of the CDR3 is TGTGCCAGCAGCTTAGCGTTGGGCGGAAACACCATATATTTT.